A single sample gave rise to the 27 T cell receptor beta chains below, sequenced in a study of shared clonotypes between healthy human individuals. As defined, naive CD8 cells were CD45RO-negative and positively selected for CCR7, with terminally differentiated effector memory CD45RA+ cells excluded. Produced via immunoSEQ multiplex PCR; TCRdb's table is partial and in-frame only. In the table there are around 650,000 clones, approximately 96% of which are singletons. The source material was naive CD8+ T cells sorted from blood. All receptors come from a woman in her twenties or thirties in good health.

V and J are TRBV27 and TRBJ2-5; TRBD2 aligns across 7 bases. The CDR3 loop spans 16 amino acids. J lost 5 bases, V lost 5 bases, and 14 bases had no gene match. Germline-derived CDR1 and CDR2 are MNHEY and SMNVEV (reference sequence). The CDR3 DNA reads as TGTGCCAGCAGTGTAGACCGTGCGGGAGTAGGGGAGACCCAGTACTTC. Its protein product is CASSVDRAGVGETQYF.

Worth noting for this clone: The sample carries other DNA sequences with the same CDR3. This chain uses TRBV7-6 with TRBJ1-3, with D unresolved. The germline gives CDR1 SGHVS, CDR2 FNYEAQ. This CDR3 contains 15 residues. Deletions cut 1 base from V and 0 bases from J, with 7 bases between. CDR3 amino acids: CASSLGQSSGNTIYF. In DNA, the CDR3 is TGTGCCAGCAGCTTAGGTCAGTCCTCTGGAAACACCATATATTTT. The full variable domain, in which reference TRBV7-6 and TRBJ1-3 provide the parts outside the CDR3, is GAGVSQSPRYKVTKRGQDVALRCDPISGHVSLYWYRQALGQGPEFLTYFNYEAQQDKSGLPNDRFSAERPEGSISTLTIQRTEQRDSAMYRCASSLGQSSGNTIYFGEGSWLTVV.

The V gene is TRBV6-6, the J gene TRBJ1-5, with 9 bases matching TRBD1. The junction had 4 bases not matched to a gene; V was cut back by 5 bases and J by 2 bases. CDR3 size: 15 residues. Germline V gene sequence: CDR1 MNHNY, CDR2 SVGAGI (reference sequence). This CDR3 reads CASSQTGGGNQPQHF. DNA of the CDR3: TGTGCCAGCAGTCAAACAGGGGGCGGCAATCAGCCCCAGCATTTT.

The CDR3 region has the DNA TGTGCCAGCAGCTTAGGGGGATCCCAAGAGACCCAGTACTTC. This codes for CASSLGGSQETQYF. V is TRBV7-9 and J is TRBJ2-5, with no clear D. The CDR3 runs 14 residues. Germline V gives CDR1 SEHNR, CDR2 FQNEAQ (reference sequence). The V gene lost 1 base and the J gene lost 1 base, with 7 bases spanning the gap.

This rearrangement joins TRBV19 to TRBJ1-5, with D possibly being TRBD1 (5 bases). CDR3 length equals 14 residues. Deletions cut 5 bases from V and 7 bases from J, with 15 bases between. Germline values: CDR1 LNHDA, CDR2 SQIVND (reference sequence). As DNA, the CDR3 is TGTGCCAGTAGTTCGTGGGGCTCGGGACAGCCCCAGCATTTT. Its translation is CASSSWGSGQPQHF.

The chain employs TRBV6-5 and TRBJ1-2; D gene ambiguous. Looked up from germline, CDR1 is MNHEY and CDR2 is SVGAGI. CDR3 length: 15 amino acids. Trimming shortened V by 0 bases and J by 4 bases, and 12 bases separated the two germline ends. CDR3 DNA sequence: TGTGCCAGCAGTTACTCGACGATAGGCAGCTATGGCTACACCTTC. Translation gives CASSYSTIGSYGYTF.

The genes are TRBV27 and TRBJ2-2; D is perhaps TRBD2 (6 bases). The CDR3 is 17 amino acids. Germline values: CDR1 MNHEY, CDR2 SMNVEV (reference sequence). V lost 5 bases, J lost 6 bases, and 22 bases lay in between. Written as DNA, the CDR3 is TGTGCCAGCAGTCCGGGGGTCGGGACTTTGCTGCCCGGGGAGCTGTTTTTT. Translation gives CASSPGVGTLLPGELFF.

The V call is TRBV23-1, the J call TRBJ1-5; D may be TRBD1 (6 bases). TRBV23-1 is an ORF, and what it does is uncertain. Trimming shortened V by 0 bases and J by 6 bases, and 18 bases separated the two germline ends. This CDR3 is 17 amino acids long. CDR3 protein: CASSQSGYREGGQPQHF. CDR3 nucleotide sequence: TGCGCCAGCAGTCAATCAGGGTACAGGGAAGGAGGTCAGCCCCAGCATTTT.

This chain uses TRBV27 with TRBJ2-7; the match to TRBD2 covers 7 bases. Germline values: CDR1 MNHEY, CDR2 SMNVEV (reference sequence). V was pared by 6 bases and J by 2 bases, with 13 bases of the junction left unmatched. The CDR3 loop spans 16 amino acids. The CDR3 nucleotides read TGTGCCAGCAGCCCTGTCCTCGCGGGAGTGGCCTACGAGCAGTACTTC. Translated: CASSPVLAGVAYEQYF.

The rearrangement uses TRBV9 and TRBJ2-1, with D hard to call. Germline V lookup: CDR1 SGDLS, CDR2 YYNGEE. This CDR3 is built from 13 residues. V was clipped by 3 bases and J by 0 bases, with 4 bases between them. The CDR3 DNA is TGTGCCAGCAGCGACGGCTCCTACAATGAGCAGTTCTTC. Amino acids: CASSDGSYNEQFF.

The count of this clone is one. The chain carries TRBV6-5 and TRBJ2-3; TRBD2 agrees at 7 bases. CDR1 and CDR2 from the germline V gene are MNHEY and SVGAGI. The CDR3 has 15 residues. V shed 6 bases, J shed 0 bases, and the junction held 6 bases outside the gene matches. The CDR3 DNA reads TGTGCCAGCAGGCCTCTAGCGGTCAGCACAGATACGCAGTATTTT. This sequence encodes CASRPLAVSTDTQYF.

The rearrangement uses TRBV2 and TRBJ2-7; D unclear. The V end was cut by 11 bases, the J end by 1 base, with 12 bases between. CDR3 size: 12 residues. CDR1 SNHLY and CDR2 FYNNEI come from the germline V gene. CDR3 residues: CAVQSDSYEQYF. CDR3 DNA: TGTGCCGTCCAATCCGATTCCTACGAGCAGTACTTC.

The chain links TRBV29-1 to TRBJ1-4; a weak D match, TRBD1 (5 bases). Trimming took off 6 bases at V and 6 bases at J, with 17 bases between the two ends. Germline V gene data show CDR1 as SQVTM and CDR2 as ANQGSEA. The CDR3 is 14 amino acids. The chain's CDR3 is CSVLGHTVDEKLFF. In DNA, the CDR3 is TGCAGCGTCTTAGGACACACGGTTGATGAAAAACTGTTTTTT.

The chain combines TRBV9 with TRBJ1-1, with a weak D call TRBD1 (5 bases). Looked up from germline, CDR1 is SGDLS and CDR2 is YYNGEE. Trimming took 3 bases from V and 9 from J, leaving 18 bases between them. The CDR3 runs to 14 residues. The CDR3: CASSGLRGPPKAFF. CDR3 nucleotide sequence: TGTGCCAGCAGCGGACTCCGGGGCCCCCCTAAAGCTTTCTTT.

J is TRBJ2-2 and V is TRBV25-1; 13 positions agree with TRBD2. The CDR3 totals 15 residues. Germline V lookup: CDR1 MGHDK, CDR2 SYGVNS. Unmatched junction bases numbered 6, after V lost 8 bases and J lost 6 bases. The CDR3 DNA follows: TGTGCCAGCGGGACTAGCGGGATAGGAGCCGGGGAGCTGTTTTTT. Amino acids: CASGTSGIGAGELFF.

The chain uses TRBV9 and TRBJ2-3, with D perhaps matching TRBD2 (6 bases). Germline CDR1 and CDR2: SGDLS and YYNGEE. This CDR3 is built from 16 residues. Trimming cost V 0 bases and J 6 bases, with 17 bases left between them. The CDR3 sequence is CASSVAWGTVGDTQYF. The CDR3, as DNA: TGTGCCAGCAGCGTAGCTTGGGGGACTGTCGGGGATACGCAGTATTTT.

This chain links TRBV11-2 with TRBJ2-1; 8 bases line up with TRBD2. This CDR3 has 16 residues. The V gene's germline CDR1 is SGHAT and CDR2 FQNNGV. Trimming at V came to 0 bases and at J to 8 bases, leaving 9 bases not matched to a gene. The CDR3 DNA is TGTGCCAGCAGCTTAGATCCAGCGGGAGCTCAGTATGAGCAGTTCTTC. It specifies CASSLDPAGAQYEQFF.

This clone has more than one count but fewer than ten. V gene TRBV5-4 combines with J gene TRBJ1-1; D is possibly TRBD1 (5 bases). Germline CDR1 reads SGHNT; CDR2 reads YYREEE (reference sequence). This CDR3 contains 12 residues. V lost 4 bases and J 5 bases, leaving 9 bases between the germline ends. CDR3 sequence reads: CASSRGLTEAFF. CDR3 nucleotides: TGTGCCAGCAGCCGGGGGTTAACTGAAGCTTTCTTT.

CDR3 in amino acids: CAISETGISTEAFF. CDR3 coding DNA: TGTGCCATCAGTGAAACTGGGATAAGTACTGAAGCTTTCTTT. This chain joins TRBV10-3 and TRBJ1-1, with D uncertain. This CDR3 region has 14 residues. V lost 3 bases and J 5 bases, leaving 13 bases between the germline ends. Germline V gene data show CDR1 as ENHRY and CDR2 as SYGVKD.

V usage is TRBV6-1 and J usage is TRBJ1-1; D uncertain. Between the trimmed V and J ends, which lost 5 bases and 5 bases, there was a span of 9 bases. CDR3 length equals 12 residues. Per germline, CDR1 MNHNS and CDR2 SASEGT. The CDR3 loop reads CASSKILTEAFF. The CDR3 DNA follows: TGTGCCAGCAGTAAGATTCTTACTGAAGCTTTCTTT.

The chain combines TRBV2 with TRBJ2-1; 11 bases are a match to TRBD2. V was clipped by 7 bases and J by 6 bases; unmatched bases: 14. The CDR3 runs to 17 residues. Germline loops: CDR1 SNHLY, CDR2 FYNNEI. DNA of the CDR3: TGTGCCAGCACCCCCGAGGGGTTGACTAGCGGGGTCAATGAGCAGTTCTTC. This translates into CASTPEGLTSGVNEQFF. The full variable domain, with the rest looked up from reference TRBV2 and TRBJ2-1, is EPEVTQTPSHQVTQMGQEVILRCVPISNHLYFYWYRQILGQKVEFLVSFYNNEISEKSEIFDDQFSVERPDGSNFTLKIRSTKLEDSAMYFCASTPEGLTSGVNEQFFGPGTRLTVL.

The J gene is TRBJ1-4, the V gene TRBV7-8; D remains unclear. Trimming pared 1 base from V and 8 bases from J, leaving 17 bases between. The CDR3 covers 16 residues. Germline V lookup: CDR1 SGHVS, CDR2 FQNEAQ. The CDR3: CASSLVGGVPWEKLFF. In nucleotides, the CDR3 is TGTGCCAGCAGCTTAGTTGGTGGGGTACCGTGGGAAAAACTGTTTTTT.

CDR3 in amino acids: CATSSGEGYTF. CDR3 DNA: TGTGCCACTAGCTCTGGGGAGGGCTACACCTTC. V usage is TRBV11-2 and J usage is TRBJ1-2; D uncertain. Trimming took 10 bases from V and 8 from J, leaving 14 bases between them. Germline V CDR1 and CDR2: SGHAT, FQNNGV. This CDR3 comprises 11 residues.

This sequence joins TRBV29-1 and TRBJ2-3, with 10 bases fitting TRBD2. Losses at the gene ends were 8 bases for V and 4 bases for J; bases not matched to a gene: 12. Per germline, CDR1 SQVTM and CDR2 ANQGSEA. This CDR3 region has 15 residues. The CDR3: CSPGRLAGVPDTQYF. The CDR3 nucleotides read TGCAGCCCCGGGAGGCTAGCGGGAGTACCAGATACGCAGTATTTT.

The chain is built from TRBV4-1 and TRBJ2-2; D gene uncertain. This CDR3 has 12 residues. Trimming took off 1 base at V and 7 bases at J, with 4 bases between the two ends. The V gene's germline CDR1 is MGHRA and CDR2 YSYEKL. The CDR3 is CASSQGVGELFF. CDR3 nucleotides: TGCGCCAGCAGCCAAGGTGTCGGGGAGCTGTTTTTT.

This clone is a singleton in its sample. The chain employs TRBV13 and TRBJ2-5; 9 nucleotides match TRBD1. J was trimmed by 4 bases and V by 1 base; bases with no gene match: 4. The CDR3 is made up of 15 amino acids. Germline V lookup: CDR1 PRHDT, CDR2 FYEKMQ (reference sequence). The CDR3 protein is CASSLDLDRGETQYF. As DNA, the CDR3 is TGTGCCAGCAGCTTAGACCTGGACAGGGGAGAGACCCAGTACTTC.

Details on this clone: Other DNA sequences in this sample translate to the same CDR3. V usage is TRBV27 and J usage is TRBJ2-7; possible D gene TRBD1, 5 bases. This CDR3 is 11 amino acids long. Germline assignment: CDR1 MNHEY and CDR2 SMNVEV (reference sequence). The ends were cut back, 5 bases at V and 3 bases at J, with 5 bases in the middle. The CDR3, as DNA: TGTGCCAGCAGTAGGGGCTACGAGCAGTACTTC. Its translation: CASSRGYEQYF.